The 15 T cell receptor beta chains presented below share a single source sample, sequenced in a study of cytomegalovirus exposure and HLA in healthy donors. Primers for the PCR totalled 60 Vbeta and 13 Jbeta. Libraries were prepared by immunoSEQ multiplex PCR; TCRdb keeps only in-frame clonotypes and omits some of them. Of approximately 150,000 clones listed, around three quarters are singletons. The specimen sequenced was PBMCs. These receptors originate from a man in his forties or fifties in good health and CMV-seronegative.

Details on this clone: Other DNA sequences in the sample encode the same CDR3. The V gene is TRBV6-5, the J gene TRBJ2-7; 9 nucleotides line up with TRBD1. Unmatched junction bases numbered 1, after V lost 4 bases and J lost 3 bases. The germline gives CDR1 MNHEY, CDR2 SVGAGI. The CDR3 is 13 amino acids. The CDR3 DNA is TGTGCCAGCAGTTGGGGACAGGGCTACGAGCAGTACTTC. This gives the protein CASSWGQGYEQYF.

This clone occurred a few times. The chain has TRBV6-1 and TRBJ2-7; 8 nucleotides agree with TRBD1. Germline V gives CDR1 MNHNS, CDR2 SASEGT. Germline trimming cut 5 bases from V and 3 bases from J; bases unmatched to any gene: 3. The CDR3 extends over 13 amino acids. The CDR3 is CASSYGTGYEQYF. In DNA form, the CDR3 reads TGTGCCAGCAGTTATGGGACAGGCTACGAGCAGTACTTC.

The gene calls are TRBV5-6 and TRBJ1-2, with D maybe TRBD1 (5 bases). The CDR3 is 15 residues long. V was clipped by 1 base and J by 5 bases, with 15 bases between them. Germline CDR1 reads SGHDT; CDR2 reads YYEEEE. This chain's CDR3 is CASSLLTGKLYGYTF. The CDR3 nucleotides are TGTGCCAGCAGCTTGCTCACAGGAAAACTATATGGCTACACCTTC.

This clone is a singleton in its sample. Here the CDR3 reads CASSLGGGWNTEAFF. The CDR3 coding sequence is TGTGCCAGCAGTCTCGGCGGAGGGTGGAACACTGAAGCTTTCTTT. The genes are TRBV28 and TRBJ1-1; D gene uncertain. The germline V gene has CDR1 MDHEN and CDR2 SYDVKM. The CDR3 covers 15 residues. The V gene lost 5 bases and the J gene lost 1 base, with 14 bases spanning the gap.

The table lists this clone with a count of one. The junction differs from germline at one of its ends, possibly a read error. V is TRBV27 and J is TRBJ2-6; 8 bases fit TRBD1. Germline V gene lookup returns CDR1 MNHEY and CDR2 SMNVEV (reference sequence). The CDR3 is made up of 17 amino acids. As DNA, the CDR3 is TGTGCCAGCAGTTTACGGACAGGGTTCTCTGGGGCCAACGGCCTGACTTTC. Translated: CASSLRTGFSGANGLTF.

The chain uses TRBV19 and TRBJ1-5; D is possibly TRBD1 (5 bases). Trimming took 8 bases from V and 6 from J, leaving 20 bases between them. CDR3 length: 15 amino acids. CDR1 LNHDA and CDR2 SQIVND come from the germline V gene (reference sequence). Here the CDR3 DNA reads TGTGCCAGTGGGGAGGACCTCGGGAGGGGTCAGCCCCAGCATTTT. This gives the protein CASGEDLGRGQPQHF.

The chain links TRBV28 to TRBJ1-3; 11 bases are a match to TRBD1. The germline gives CDR1 MDHEN, CDR2 SYDVKM. The V and J ends lost 6 bases and 1 base, in that order; junction bases with no gene match: 8. The CDR3 contains 17 residues. In nucleotides, the CDR3 is TGTGCCAGCAGCTCCGTGGACAGGGGGCTGTCTGGAAACACCATATATTTT. It is translated as CASSSVDRGLSGNTIYF.

This sequence joins TRBV4-3 and TRBJ2-7; D gene uncertain. Germline assignment: CDR1 LGHNA and CDR2 YSLEER. This CDR3 has 12 residues. The germline V and J ends were trimmed by 4 bases and 0 bases, with 4 bases remaining between them. CDR3 nucleotides: TGCGCCAGCAGCCCGGGCTCCTACGAGCAGTACTTC. This codes for CASSPGSYEQYF.

V is TRBV6-1 and J is TRBJ1-2; TRBD1 is a possible D gene (6 bases). Trimming removed 6 bases from V and 3 bases from J, with 17 bases in between. The germline V gene encodes CDR1 MNHNS and CDR2 SASEGT. There are 15 residues in the CDR3. This CDR3 is CASSLSGGADYGYTF. Written as DNA, the CDR3 is TGTGCCAGCAGCCTGTCTGGGGGCGCAGACTATGGCTACACCTTC.

The chain recombines TRBV7-6 with TRBJ2-1, with 7 nucleotides matching TRBD2. The CDR3 spans 14 residues. Germline CDR1 reads SGHVS; CDR2 reads FNYEAQ. V trimming: 2 bases; J trimming: 12 bases; junction bases outside the gene matches: 10. CDR3 region: CASSLISGDDRQFF. The CDR3 DNA reads TGTGCCAGCAGCTTAATAAGCGGGGATGATAGGCAGTTCTTC.

The chain uses TRBV28 and TRBJ2-3, with D unresolved. CDR3 length equals 14 residues. Trimming took 2 bases from V and 1 from J, leaving 7 bases between them. The germline CDR1 and CDR2 sequences are MDHEN and SYDVKM. Written as DNA, the CDR3 is TGTGCCAGCAGTTTAACTAAGGGCACAGATACGCAGTATTTT. Its protein is CASSLTKGTDTQYF.

To note about this clone: Germline and junction disagree at one end, which may indicate a read error. The rearrangement uses TRBV13 and TRBJ2-5; D possibly corresponds to TRBD2 (6 bases). The DNA matches TRBJ2-7 better at its end, which makes the J call doubtful. CDR3 size: 13 residues. CDR1 PRHDT and CDR2 FYEKMQ come from the germline V gene (reference sequence). The CDR3 is CASRLTGVYEQYF. DNA of the CDR3: TGTGCCAGCCGCTTGACGGGGGTCTACGAGCAGTACTTC.

V gene TRBV6-1 combines with J gene TRBJ1-6; D is unresolved. Germline V lookup: CDR1 MNHNS, CDR2 SASEGT. The CDR3 length is 14 residues. With 3 bases removed from V and 7 bases from J, the gap between germline ends came to 10 bases. The CDR3 nucleotides read TGTGCCAGCAGTGAGTCCAGAGGAAATTCACCCCTCCACTTT. It codes for CASSESRGNSPLHF.

The chain recombines TRBV2 with TRBJ2-2, with TRBD2 identical over 9 bases. Germline V gene lookup returns CDR1 SNHLY and CDR2 FYNNEI. CDR3 length: 15 residues. The V and J ends lost 6 bases and 6 bases, in that order; junction bases with no gene match: 8. This CDR3 reads CASSVSGRMAGELFF. As DNA, the CDR3 is TGTGCCAGCAGCGTTAGCGGGAGAATGGCCGGGGAGCTGTTTTTT.

V is TRBV30 and J is TRBJ1-4, with 7 bases lining up with TRBD1. Looked up from germline, CDR1 is GTSNPN and CDR2 is SVGIG (reference sequence). V lost 2 bases, J lost 3 bases, and 12 bases stayed unmatched. The CDR3 loop spans 17 amino acids. CDR3 protein: CAWSYEDRLRPNEKLFF. CDR3 nucleotide sequence: TGTGCCTGGAGTTACGAGGACAGGTTGAGACCTAATGAAAAACTGTTTTTT.